This is a list of T cell receptor beta chains from one sample in a study of T cells after posttransplantation cyclophosphamide. Sequenced by immunoSEQ multiplex PCR; TCRdb stores in-frame clones only, minus some. The repertoire holds roughly 15,000 clones, approximately 80% seen once, with 2.5% to 3% in the top ten. The sequencing here drew on PBMCs, taken approximately 64 weeks after allogeneic stem cell transplant with calcineurin inhibitor and methotrexate. Receptors originate from a male patient in his 30s who received an allogeneic stem cell transplant from an unrelated donor, was CMV-positive, and had acute and chronic GVHD. A share of the T cells may be of graft donor origin. CDR3s include the opening cysteine and the closing phenylalanine or tryptophan. The D gene is left open where the match is weak. Clone sizes are given selectively: once, few, many, or a class where the clone is expanded.

D gene,J gene,V gene,clone size,CDR3 DNA,CDR3 protein
TRBD2,TRBJ2-1,TRBV5-1,-,TGCGCCAGCAGCCCTCTAGCGGGAGACTCCTACAATGAGCAGTTCTTC,CASSPLAGDSYNEQFF
-,TRBJ1-1,TRBV11-3,-,TGTGCCAGCAGCTTAGGTTTTGGCAGGGGAAGGATTACTGGCACTGAAGTTTTCTTT,CASSLGFGRGRITGTEVFF
TRBD1,TRBJ1-2,TRBV5-1,few,TGCGCCAGCAGCTTGGAGGGGACAGTGGGCTATGGCTACACCTTC,CASSLEGTVGYGYTF
-,TRBJ2-3,TRBV9,-,TGTGCCAGCAGCGTAGGTGCAGGGCTCGCAGATACGCAGTATTTT,CASSVGAGLADTQYF
-,TRBJ2-6,TRBV7-2,once,TGTGCCAGCAGCTTTGCCCTGGGAGGTCCCGGGGCCAACGTCCTGACTTTC,CASSFALGGPGANVLTF
-,TRBJ2-1,TRBV6-6,-,TGTGCCAGTCGGGTGGAAGGCTCCTACAATGAGCAGTTCTTC,CASRVEGSYNEQFF
-,TRBJ1-1,TRBV4-1,few,TGCGCCAGCAGCCAATCCTGGCAGTCTAACACTGAAGCTTTCTTT,CASSQSWQSNTEAFF
TRBD2,TRBJ2-3,TRBV7-9,-,TGTGCCAGCAGCCAGGGACTAGCGGGGGGCCAGGGGGTTCCGCAGTATTTT,CASSQGLAGGQGVPQYF
-,TRBJ1-4,TRBV28,few,TGTGCCAGCAGCCAAAGGACAGCCCGTAATGAAAAACTGTTTTTT,CASSQRTARNEKLFF
TRBD1,TRBJ1-1,TRBV6-5,-,TGTGCCAGCAGTTCCCCCCGACAGGGCAAGACTGAAGCTTTCTTT,CASSSPRQGKTEAFF
-,TRBJ2-7,TRBV6-4,-,TGTGCCAGCAGTGATCGACAACTTGTGGACTCCTACGAGCAGTACTTC,CASSDRQLVDSYEQYF
-,TRBJ2-3,TRBV2,-,TGTGCCAGCAGTGAGGGGGCGGGAGTGGGGACAGATACGCAGTATTTT,CASSEGAGVGTDTQYF
-,TRBJ2-4,TRBV2,-,TGTGCCAGCAGTGAAGCGCTTTTGGCTACTGGGGGGAACTTC,CASSEALLATGGNF
-,TRBJ2-7,TRBV5-1,-,TGCGCCAGCAGCTTACTTCCAGGGATCTACGAGCAGTACTTC,CASSLLPGIYEQYF
-,TRBJ2-7,TRBV7-9,-,TGTGCCAGCAGCTCCCCGTCCATAGTAGGGGGTAGGGGCGAGCAGTACTTC,CASSSPSIVGGRGEQYF
TRBD1,TRBJ1-1,TRBV28,-,TGTGCCAGCTCATCCCACTCTACAGGGGGGGGGAACACTGAAGCTTTCTTT,CASSSHSTGGGNTEAFF
-,TRBJ1-5,TRBV7-2,-,TGTGCCAGCAGCTTAGCCGAAGTGAGTCAGCCCCAGCATTTT,CASSLAEVSQPQHF
-,TRBJ2-5,TRBV6-6,-,TGTGCCAGCAGTTTACAGGGCGAAGAGACCCAGTACTTC,CASSLQGEETQYF
TRBD1,TRBJ1-3,TRBV28,-,TGTGCCAGCAGTTCCCCGGGACAGGGGTGGACTGGAAACACCATATATTTT,CASSSPGQGWTGNTIYF
TRBD1,TRBJ2-1,TRBV4-3,-,TGCGCCAGCAGCCAAACCTCCGGACAGGGCTACAATGAGCAGTTCTTC,CASSQTSGQGYNEQFF
TRBD2,TRBJ2-1,TRBV5-4,-,TGTGCCAGCAGCTTGGACGGGACTAGCGGGACAGAGCAGTTCTTC,CASSLDGTSGTEQFF
-,TRBJ2-5,TRBV28,-,TGTGCCAGCAGTTTGGGGGGTAATTTAGAGACCCAGTACTTC,CASSLGGNLETQYF
-,TRBJ2-5,TRBV10-2,-,TGCGCCAGCAGTCTCCAGACACAAGAGACCCAGTACTTC,CASSLQTQETQYF
-,TRBJ1-1,TRBV6-5,-,TGTGCCAGCAGTTTGACAGGGAACACTGAAGCTTTCTTT,CASSLTGNTEAFF
TRBD2,TRBJ2-5,TRBV9,-,TGTGCCAGCAGCGTACGGGGGGGCCTAGTCGAGACCCAGTACTTC,CASSVRGGLVETQYF
-,TRBJ1-2,TRBV7-2,-,TGTGCCAGCAGCCACCAGTTGGGCTACACCTTC,CASSHQLGYTF
-,TRBJ2-7,TRBV6-5,-,TGTGCCAGCAGTCCCTCCGGCGCAGGGCTCCTGGAGCAGTACTTC,CASSPSGAGLLEQYF
-,TRBJ1-5,TRBV27,few,TGTGCCAGCAGTTTAATCAGACAGGGCAATCAGCCCCAGCATTTT,CASSLIRQGNQPQHF
-,TRBJ1-1,TRBV11-2,-,TGTGCCAGCAGCTTAGGGGGCAGAGACACTGAAGCTTTCTTT,CASSLGGRDTEAFF
TRBD1,TRBJ1-2,TRBV2,once,TGTGCCAGCAGTGGACAGGGATATGGCTACACCTTC,CASSGQGYGYTF
-,TRBJ2-7,TRBV14,-,TGTGCCAGCAGCCAAGAGGCCAGGGTCTTGGAGCAGTACTTC,CASSQEARVLEQYF
-,TRBJ2-1,TRBV4-3,-,TGCGCCAGCAGCCAAGATTTTACTAGTCCGGCTGAGCAGTTCTTC,CASSQDFTSPAEQFF
TRBD1,TRBJ2-2,TRBV13,-,TGTGCCAGCAGCCCCCCAGGGGGTGGGGAGCTGTTTTTT,CASSPPGGGELFF
TRBD2,TRBJ2-7,TRBV28,-,TGTGCCAGCAGGGAGAGTACTAGCGGGAGGCCCTCCTACGAGCAGTACTTC,CASRESTSGRPSYEQYF
TRBD2,TRBJ2-7,TRBV7-2,-,TGTGCCAGCAGCTCGGGGGGGAAGATGCAGTACTTC,CASSSGGKMQYF
TRBD1,TRBJ1-2,TRBV4-3,-,TGCGCCAGCAGCCTTAACCCGGGGACAGGGCGGGACACCTTC,CASSLNPGTGRDTF
-,TRBJ1-1,TRBV4-2,-,TGTGCCAGCAGCCAAGTGCTGGGGGGGAAGGCTGAAGCTTTCTTT,CASSQVLGGKAEAFF
TRBD2,TRBJ2-5,TRBV7-9,once,TGTGCCAGCAGCGAAGATAGCGGGGGCCTTATGGAGACCCAGTACTTC,CASSEDSGGLMETQYF
-,TRBJ2-5,TRBV9,-,TGTGCCAGCAGCGTAGACCCCGGGTTCCAAGAGACCCAGTACTTC,CASSVDPGFQETQYF
-,TRBJ1-2,TRBV4-1,-,TGCGCCAGCAGCCAAGGAGGGGGCTATGGCTACACCTTC,CASSQGGGYGYTF
TRBD2,TRBJ2-7,TRBV5-4,-,TGTGCCAGCAGCTTAATCGGATTAGCGGGAGCCAGAACTTACGAGCAGTACTTC,CASSLIGLAGARTYEQYF
-,TRBJ2-1,TRBV30,-,TGTGCCTGGAGTGGACTAGTGCAAACCAATGAGCAGTTCTTC,CAWSGLVQTNEQFF
TRBD1,TRBJ2-2,TRBV7-2,few,TGTGCCAGCAGTCGGGGACAGGGGGACACCGGGGAGCTGTTTTTT,CASSRGQGDTGELFF
-,TRBJ2-1,TRBV4-1,-,TGCGCCAGCAGCCAAGATATCGAGGATGATGAGCAGTTCTTC,CASSQDIEDDEQFF
-,TRBJ1-1,TRBV6-1,-,TGTGCCAGCAACTACCTCCTGGAAGCTTTCTTT,CASNYLLEAFF
TRBD2,TRBJ2-2,TRBV2,-,TGTGCCAGCAGCGAGCCGGGACTAGCGGGGGGGGGCGGGGAGCTGTTTTTT,CASSEPGLAGGGGELFF
TRBD1,TRBJ1-1,TRBV29-1,-,TGCAGCGCTTTAACAGGGGGGAACACTGAAGCTTTCTTT,CSALTGGNTEAFF
TRBD2,TRBJ2-5,TRBV5-1,-,TGCGCCAGCAGCTTGGCCACTAGCGGGGGGGCCGGTCGAGAGACCCAGTACTTC,CASSLATSGGAGRETQYF
-,TRBJ2-7,TRBV19,few,TGTGCCAGTAGTCAAACGGGTAGCTCCTACGAGCAGTACTTC,CASSQTGSSYEQYF
TRBD1,TRBJ1-4,TRBV28,-,TGTGCCAGCAGTTTTGGGACAGGGGGCCAAAATGAAAAACTGTTTTTT,CASSFGTGGQNEKLFF
-,TRBJ2-1,TRBV10-3,-,TGTGCCATCAGTGAGTCGGGCGTATGGCAGTTCTTC,CAISESGVWQFF
-,TRBJ1-4,TRBV27,few,TGTGCCAGCACGCCGGCGGGGCAGGGCGGAAAACTGTTTTTT,CASTPAGQGGKLFF
-,TRBJ1-1,TRBV19,-,TGTGCCAGTAGTATAGATCCGGGAGTCGTGAGCGGGATGAACACTGAAGCTTTCTTT,CASSIDPGVVSGMNTEAFF